This T cell receptor beta chain came from a study of T cell responses to AZD1222 COVID-19 vaccine (dated by TCRdb to about 2021). At the level of the whole study: AZD1222 recipients with second doses at about 4 weeks or about 12 weeks were pooled, because spike-specific TCR depth and breadth did not differ between schedules. Trial participants were enrolled by age into 18-55, 56-69 and 70-plus year subgroups, with around 150, 28 and 57 TCR-sequenced participants respectively. TCR sequencing covered 233 trial participants: 207 given two doses of AZD1222 and about 26 given two doses of MenACWY control vaccine.

Only a few counts were recorded for this clone. Its target antigen remains unknown. The input lacks base qualities; no much larger clone sits a single base away. The CDR3 regions of human TCRbeta chains were analyzed by immunosequencing. Regarding the original processing steps: TCRs in the repertoires were matched against a reference library of SARS-CoV-2-specific TCRs that had been generated with the MIRA antigen-specificity platform. Breadth was defined as the fraction of unique TCRs that were SARS-CoV-2-associated. Depth was defined as the fraction of total T cells that were SARS-CoV-2-associated. Using the MIRA data, each spike-specific TCR was mapped to the spike region that the TCR reacts to and placed in a CD4 or CD8 class. Log10-transformed breadth and depth values were compared by one-way ANOVA with Sidak's multiple comparisons tests. As stored in TCRdb, this immuneACCESS dataset retains in-frame rearrangements with V and J assigned. A fraction of the clones does not appear; measured against another copy, unresolved V genes explain less than half of the discrepancy, and the remainder lacks a known reason. V and J calls and clone size are given by that table; D and trimming were obtained from the DNA. The sample contains about 120,000 clones, approximately 83% of them found a single time. Approximately 8.8% of the sample belongs to the ten largest clones.

Trimming at the junction amounts to 0 bases on V and 7 bases on J, and the germline ends lie 11 bases apart. The CDR3 sequence holds 15 residues, the cysteine and phenylalanine included. Only the CDR3 portion is preserved as DNA: 45 bases, with reading frame beginning at the first base. In the germline V gene, CDR1 corresponds to SGHRS and CDR2 to YFSETQ. What the research found in general, with its limitations: Epitopes outside the regions mutated in the B.1.351 and B.1.1.7 variants were reportedly recognized by nearly half of the unique spike-specific TCRs. Conclusions about previously exposed vaccinees are limited because only six or seven AZD1222 recipients were SARS-CoV-2 seropositive at baseline. Most participants were white British and females outnumbered males, and the authors suggested that clonal diversity may have been underestimated. CD4 TCRs associated with the vaccine covered the entire spike protein, and the dominant responses were in regions 160-218 and 743-854. No day 14 peak-response samples were available, so repertoires were characterized only after the peak T cell response. In the small 56-69-year group, the increase in depth fell short of significance, most likely because of low power. Spike-specific TCR breadth and depth rose significantly after two AZD1222 doses compared with day 0 and with MenACWY recipients.

What this sample's time point label stands for: baseline before first vaccination. Vaccinee samples were obtained from the UK trials COV001 and COV002, which included a single-blind randomized controlled phase 2/3 trial of AZD1222 (ChAdOx1 nCoV-19) in healthy adults. Trial participant PBMC samples were collected at day 0 and day 28 after the second dose for TCRbeta chain sequencing. The chain uses TRBV5-1 and TRBJ1-6; TRBD1 could be the D gene, as 5 bases match. Sample: peripheral blood, taken on day 0 of AZD1222 vaccination. This clonotype was sampled from an adult in good health. In nucleotides, the sequence is TGCGCCAGCAGCTTGGATCAGGGTCGCAATTCACCCCTCCACTTT. Protein translation: CASSLDQGRNSPLHF.